This T cell receptor (beta chain) derives from a study of control samples from healthy donors and cancer patients. Only in-frame clones appear in the TCRdb table, and some are missing; sequencing was by immunoSEQ multiplex PCR. Here the sample spans roughly 120,000 clones, about 92% being singletons. The CDR3 has 11 amino acids. Trimming took 6 bases from V and 8 from J, leaving 13 bases between them. CDR1 and CDR2 from the germline V gene are DFQATT and SNEGSKA (reference sequence). V gene TRBV20-1 combines with J gene TRBJ1-2; D not resolved. Sequencing was carried out using PBMCs. This TCR derives from a middle-aged man with head and neck cancer. CDR3: CSAFFFGGYTF. CDR3 bases: TGCAGTGCCTTTTTCTTTGGGGGCTACACCTTC.